These 25 T cell receptor beta chains originate from one sample sequenced in a study of T cell responses to AZD1222 COVID-19 vaccine. This table comes from immunoSEQ multiplex PCR, and its TCRdb copy is limited to in-frame clones, with some not included. Of 20,000 to 30,000 clones in the sample, around 86% are singletons; the top ten hold roughly 30%. The sequencing here drew on peripheral blood, taken 28 days after the second AZD1222 dose. The receptors originated from an adult who received the AZD1222 COVID-19 vaccine.

This clone was detected once. The rearrangement links TRBV10-3 to TRBJ2-5, with D perhaps matching TRBD2 (5 bases). Trimming removed 0 bases at V and 5 bases at J, with 13 bases between. Per germline, CDR1 ENHRY and CDR2 SYGVKD. The CDR3 spans 15 residues. CDR3 protein: CAISESIGSEETQYF. CDR3 coding DNA: TGTGCCATCAGTGAGTCGATCGGTAGCGAGGAGACCCAGTACTTC.

The chain couples TRBV6-5 to TRBJ1-5, with TRBD1 matching 7 bases. CDR1 and CDR2 from the germline V gene are MNHEY and SVGAGI. J was trimmed by 2 bases and V by 6 bases; bases with no gene match: 7. The CDR3 has 15 residues. CDR3 loop: CASRRQGMGNQPQHF. In DNA form, the CDR3 reads TGTGCCAGCAGACGACAGGGTATGGGCAATCAGCCCCAGCATTTT.

The gene calls are TRBV5-1 and TRBJ1-4, with D possibly TRBD1 on 5 matching bases. This CDR3 has 14 amino acids. V lost 4 bases to trimming and J lost 7 bases, with 14 bases between them. CDR1 is SGHRS and CDR2 is YFSETQ in the germline V gene. CDR3 sequence (DNA): TGCGCCAGCAGCCCTACTACCGGGGCTGAAAAACTGTTTTTT. Translated: CASSPTTGAEKLFF.

This clone was found a few times. The gene calls are TRBV25-1 and TRBJ1-4; TRBD1 matches 7 bases. CDR3 length: 17 residues. Germline V lookup: CDR1 MGHDK, CDR2 SYGVNS. V lost 2 bases, J lost 11 bases, and 17 bases stayed unmatched. DNA of the CDR3: TGTGCCAGCAGTGAAAGATCCCCCGGAGGGGGCCTAGCTAAACTGTTTTTT. This codes for CASSERSPGGGLAKLFF.

This chain uses TRBV6-5 with TRBJ2-3; TRBD1 might be the D (6 bases). Germline V gene data show CDR1 as MNHEY and CDR2 as SVGAGI. Trimming took off 2 bases at V and 4 bases at J, with 10 bases between the two ends. The CDR3 is made up of 14 amino acids. CDR3 sequence (DNA): TGTGCCAGCAGTTACCTGGCAGGGGCAGATACGCAGTATTTT. The encoded protein is CASSYLAGADTQYF.

The chain joins TRBV18 to TRBJ2-2; 7 bases are a match to TRBD1. Trimming took 2 bases from V and 0 from J; bases not matched to a gene: 12. The germline V gene has CDR1 KGHSH and CDR2 LQKENI. There are 19 residues in the CDR3. The CDR3 protein is CASSPGRAQGYPNTGELFF. CDR3 nucleotide sequence: TGTGCCAGCTCACCAGGAAGGGCACAGGGGTATCCGAACACCGGGGAGCTGTTTTTT.

The gene calls are TRBV11-2 and TRBJ1-1, with a weak D call TRBD1 (6 bases). The CDR3 has 15 residues. Between the trimmed V and J ends, which lost 5 bases and 2 bases, there was a span of 15 bases. Per germline, CDR1 SGHAT and CDR2 FQNNGV. The CDR3 region has the DNA TGTGCCAGCAGCGTACGGACAGAAGGAAACACTGAAGCTTTCTTT. This encodes CASSVRTEGNTEAFF.

The chain employs TRBV19 and TRBJ1-1, with a weak D call TRBD1 (6 bases). Germline CDR1 is LNHDA and CDR2 is SQIVND (reference sequence). The CDR3 is made up of 14 amino acids. The germline V and J ends were trimmed by 7 bases and 4 bases, with 16 bases remaining between them. The CDR3 DNA is TGTGCCAGTACCATGACAGGCCGGGGCACTGAAGCTTTCTTT. This codes for CASTMTGRGTEAFF.

The chain is built from TRBV3-1 (or the pseudogene TRBV3-2) and TRBJ2-2, with 9 bases fitting TRBD2. The CDR3 runs 14 residues. The germline CDR1 and CDR2 sequences are LGHDT and YNNKEL (reference sequence). V was clipped by 2 bases and J by 5 bases; unmatched bases: 0. CDR3 in DNA: TGTGCCAGCAGCCAACTAGCGGGGACCGGGGAGCTGTTTTTT. Its translation is CASSQLAGTGELFF.

This rearrangement joins TRBV28 to TRBJ1-5; 10 bases map to TRBD1. The V gene end was trimmed by 4 bases and the J gene end by 6 bases; junction bases not matched to a gene: 6. CDR3 length: 15 residues. Germline V CDR1 and CDR2: MDHEN, SYDVKM. Here the CDR3 DNA reads TGTGCCAGCAGTTCAGGACAGGGGGATAGTCAGCCCCAGCATTTT. It encodes CASSSGQGDSQPQHF.

The chain has TRBV24-1 and TRBJ2-7, with TRBD1 matching 8 bases. Germline trimming cut 7 bases from V and 2 bases from J; bases unmatched to any gene: 6. Germline CDR1 KGHDR, CDR2 SFDVKD. The CDR3 runs 14 residues. The CDR3 DNA sequence: TGTGCCACCAGGATCCGGGACAGGACCTACGAGCAGTACTTC. Amino acids: CATRIRDRTYEQYF.

The chain joins TRBV18 to TRBJ2-3; TRBD2 matches at 7 bases. CDR3 length: 17 amino acids. Germline assignment: CDR1 KGHSH and CDR2 LQKENI. Trimming removed 6 bases from V and 1 base from J; junction bases left unmatched: 13. CDR3 in DNA: TGTGCCAGCTCCTCGGGGGGTCATGGCTTCGGCACAGATACGCAGTATTTT. It translates to CASSSGGHGFGTDTQYF.

The chain is built from TRBV7-2 and TRBJ1-1; TRBD1 matches 8 bases. CDR3 length: 14 amino acids. Germline CDR1 SGHTA, CDR2 FQGNSA. V was pared by 5 bases and J by 4 bases, with 6 bases of the junction left unmatched. The CDR3 loop reads CASSPRQGSTEAFF. For the CDR3, the DNA is TGTGCCAGCAGCCCTCGACAGGGGAGCACTGAAGCTTTCTTT.

The chain couples TRBV5-1 to TRBJ2-1, with unresolved D. V was trimmed by 4 bases and J by 6 bases, leaving 2 bases between them. Looked up from germline, CDR1 is SGHRS and CDR2 is YFSETQ. This CDR3 is 10 amino acids long. The CDR3 nucleotides are TGCGCCAGCAGCGGCAATGAGCAGTTCTTC. It is translated as CASSGNEQFF.

The chain uses TRBV5-5 and TRBJ2-7; no reliable D call. The CDR3 is 14 residues long. The V end was cut by 0 bases, the J end by 2 bases, with 9 bases between. CDR1 SGHKS and CDR2 YYEKEE come from the germline V gene (reference sequence). The CDR3: CASSLEQQTYEQYF. The CDR3 DNA reads TGTGCCAGCAGCTTGGAACAGCAGACCTACGAGCAGTACTTC.

The chain combines TRBV29-1 with TRBJ1-1; 8 positions agree with TRBD1. The CDR3 is made up of 14 amino acids. The junction had 13 bases not matched to a gene; V was cut back by 6 bases and J by 7 bases. Germline loops: CDR1 SQVTM, CDR2 ANQGSEA. The CDR3 loop is CSVGGRGRWGEAFF. CDR3 bases: TGCAGCGTCGGGGGCAGGGGGCGATGGGGTGAAGCTTTCTTT.

J is TRBJ2-5 and V is TRBV11-3, with D hard to call. The V gene lost 4 bases and the J gene lost 5 bases, with 2 bases spanning the gap. Germline V gene lookup returns CDR1 SGHNT and CDR2 YENEEA. This CDR3 region has 10 residues. The DNA of the CDR3 is TGTGCCAGCAGCTCGGAGACCCAGTACTTC. It codes for CASSSETQYF.

The rearrangement uses TRBV28 and TRBJ2-5, with D perhaps TRBD2 (5 bases). Germline CDR1 MDHEN, CDR2 SYDVKM. There are 13 residues in the CDR3. The chain's CDR3 is CVVGGLFQETQYF. In nucleotides, the CDR3 is TGTGTGGTGGGCGGGCTCTTCCAAGAGACCCAGTACTTC.

The J gene is TRBJ2-5, the V gene TRBV7-6; 7 bases agree with TRBD1. CDR1 and CDR2 from the germline V gene are SGHVS and FNYEAQ. This CDR3 has 15 amino acids. Germline trimming cut 3 bases from V and 5 bases from J; bases unmatched to any gene: 9. CDR3 sequence (DNA): TGTGCCAGCAGCTTCCAGAGGACAGGACTGGAGACCCAGTACTTC. This codes for CASSFQRTGLETQYF. Drawing the rest from reference TRBV7-6 and TRBJ2-5, the complete variable domain is GAGVSQSPRYKVTKRGQDVALRCDPISGHVSLYWYRQALGQGPEFLTYFNYEAQQDKSGLPNDRFSAERPEGSISTLTIQRTEQRDSAMYRCASSFQRTGLETQYFGPGTRLLVL.

The rearrangement joins TRBV2 to TRBJ1-1; 9 positions agree with TRBD1. V lost 7 bases, J lost 2 bases, and 5 bases stayed unmatched. The CDR3 has 14 residues. The V gene's germline CDR1 is SNHLY and CDR2 FYNNEI. The CDR3 DNA is TGTGCCAGCATCCCGACAGGGGGAAACACTGAAGCTTTCTTT. Encoded protein: CASIPTGGNTEAFF.

In DNA, the CDR3 is TGTGCCAGCAGCTTAACAGGGGGCTACGAGCAGTACTTC. It is translated as CASSLTGGYEQYF. The genes are TRBV7-2 and TRBJ2-7; 8 bases line up with TRBD1. Per germline, CDR1 SGHTA and CDR2 FQGNSA. V lost 2 bases and J lost 3; bases outside the gene matches: 0. There are 13 residues in the CDR3.

This rearrangement joins TRBV5-1 to TRBJ1-2; TRBD1 agrees at 8 bases. V was clipped by 4 bases and J by 1 base; unmatched bases: 6. This CDR3 contains 15 residues. In germline, CDR1 is SGHRS, CDR2 YFSETQ. In nucleotides, the CDR3 is TGCGCCAGCAGCCTAGGACAGGGAAATAACTATGGCTACACCTTC. Protein product: CASSLGQGNNYGYTF.

V and J are TRBV6-5 and TRBJ1-5, with D possibly TRBD1 on 6 matching bases. There are 12 residues in the CDR3. Trimming cost V 6 bases and J 7 bases, with 10 bases left between them. CDR1 is MNHEY and CDR2 is SVGAGI in the germline V gene. This CDR3 is CASRRQAQPQHF. CDR3 nucleotides: TGTGCCAGCAGACGACAGGCCCAGCCCCAGCATTTT.

V is TRBV7-6 and J is TRBJ1-2; no firm D call. Germline V gives CDR1 SGHVS, CDR2 FNYEAQ. CDR3 length: 15 amino acids. V lost 1 base and J 8 bases, leaving 17 bases between the germline ends. The CDR3: CASSLESKGGGGYTF. In nucleotides, the CDR3 is TGTGCCAGCAGCTTAGAATCAAAGGGAGGCGGGGGCTACACCTTC.

The V call is TRBV29-1, the J call TRBJ2-3; 9 bases are a match to TRBD2. CDR1 is SQVTM and CDR2 is ANQGSEA in the germline V gene. The trim removed 7 bases at V and 1 base at J, leaving 9 bases unmatched. This CDR3 is built from 15 residues. The CDR3 spells CSADNSGGGTDTQYF. As DNA, the CDR3 is TGCAGCGCTGACAATAGCGGGGGCGGCACAGATACGCAGTATTTT.